Listed below are T cell receptor beta chains from one sample, sequenced in a study of cytomegalovirus exposure and HLA in healthy donors. Clones were read by immunoSEQ multiplex PCR, and TCRdb kept only the in-frame ones, dropping some. The data hold 100,000 or so clones, with more than 60% observed a single time. Material for sequencing was PBMCs. The receptor set was obtained from a man aged 25 to 45 in good health and CMV-seronegative. Each CDR3 is given with its conserved first and last residue. The order of the fields is J gene, D gene, clone size, V gene, CDR3 DNA, CDR3 protein. D genes are given only for firm matches. A clone size is listed for some rows: how often the clone was seen (once, few, many), or a class if it is expanded.

TRBJ2-1,TRBD2,-,TRBV7-2,TGTGCCAGCAGCTTACAGCGGGGAACATACAATGAGCAGTTCTTC,CASSLQRGTYNEQFF
TRBJ1-2,TRBD1,-,TRBV5-1,TGCGCCAGCAGCTTGGATACGACAGGGGGCGCTTTTGGCTACACCTTC,CASSLDTTGGAFGYTF
TRBJ1-2,-,few,TRBV6-5,TGTGCCAGCATCGGCAGGAAGGACTACGGTGGCTACACCTTC,CASIGRKDYGGYTF
TRBJ2-7,-,-,TRBV10-2,TGCGCCAGCAGTGATGAGACGGAGTGGGACGAGCAGTACTTC,CASSDETEWDEQYF
TRBJ1-5,-,few,TRBV4-1,TGCGCCAGCAGCCAAGTTCATAGCAATCAGCCCCAGCATTTT,CASSQVHSNQPQHF
TRBJ1-5,TRBD1,-,TRBV19,TGTGCCAGTAGTATGGACAGGGAACAGCCCCAGCATTTT,CASSMDREQPQHF
TRBJ2-3,-,-,TRBV23-1,TGCGCCATTTACACAGATACGCAGTATTTT,CAIYTDTQYF
TRBJ2-1,-,few,TRBV5-4,TGTGCCAGCAGCTTCTCCAGAAGTGAGCAGTTCTTC,CASSFSRSEQFF
TRBJ2-3,TRBD2,-,TRBV6-6,TGTGCCAGCAGTTCTAGCGGGGGGACAGATACGCAGTATTTT,CASSSSGGTDTQYF
TRBJ2-7,-,-,TRBV6-5,TGTGCCAGCAGTTACGATTATGACTCCTCCTACGAGCAGTACTTC,CASSYDYDSSYEQYF
TRBJ1-1,TRBD1,-,TRBV11-2,TGTGCCAGCAGCCCCGGGACAGAACTTGAAGCTTTCTTT,CASSPGTELEAFF